This T cell receptor beta chain originates from a study of post-analysis software for immune sequencing data. Broader study findings: F measure showed strong co-clustering of same-batch samples. Controls had lower frequencies than patients of about 5 TRBV segments, which included TRBV5-6, TRBV5-1 and TRBV20-1. In multiple sclerosis, normalized Chao1 diversity was significantly below that of controls.

Trimming stripped 1 base from V and 4 bases from J, with 15 bases between. CDR3 length equals 16 residues. Germline CDR1 and CDR2: LNHNV and YYDKDF (reference sequence). This clonotype showed up just once. Its antigen is not identified. Built from TCR beta cDNA, the libraries had unique molecular identifiers in them. Each CDR3 protein is one row after TCRdb ran MiXCR on the PCR reads. The profile shows 750,000 to 950,000 distinct CDR3 sequences, approximately 57% of them singletons. This TCR came from a girl between 10 and 17 years old with multiple sclerosis. The rearrangement joins TRBV15 to TRBJ2-3; D perhaps matches TRBD1 (5 bases). Sequenced sample: blood. The CDR3 region is CATSRGLDIRADTQYF. CDR3 DNA sequence: TGTGCCACCAGCAGAGGTTTGGACATCCGGGCAGATACGCAGTATTTT. The full variable domain, its missing parts supplied by reference TRBV15 and TRBJ2-3, is DAMVIQNPRYQVTQFGKPVTLSCSQTLNHNVMYWYQQKSSQAPKLLFHYYDKDFNNEADTPDNFQSRRPNTSFCFLDIRSPGLGDTAMYLCATSRGLDIRADTQYFGPGTRLTVL.